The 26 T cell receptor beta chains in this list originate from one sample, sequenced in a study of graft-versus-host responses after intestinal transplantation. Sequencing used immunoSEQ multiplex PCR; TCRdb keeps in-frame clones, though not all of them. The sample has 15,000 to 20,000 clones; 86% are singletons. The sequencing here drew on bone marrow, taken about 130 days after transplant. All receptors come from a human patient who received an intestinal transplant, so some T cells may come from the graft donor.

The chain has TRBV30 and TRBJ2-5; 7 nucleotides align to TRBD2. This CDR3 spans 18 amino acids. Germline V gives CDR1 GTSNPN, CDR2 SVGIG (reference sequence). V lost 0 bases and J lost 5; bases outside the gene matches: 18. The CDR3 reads CAWSVGILREGLGETQYF. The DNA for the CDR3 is TGTGCCTGGAGTGTAGGGATCTTGAGGGAGGGCTTGGGGGAGACCCAGTACTTC. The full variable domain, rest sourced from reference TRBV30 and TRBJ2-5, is SQTIHQWPATLVQPVGSPLSLECTVEGTSNPNLYWYRQAAGRGLQLLFYSVGIGQISSEVPQNLSASRPQDRQFILSSKKLLLSDSGFYLCAWSVGILREGLGETQYFGPGTRLLVL.

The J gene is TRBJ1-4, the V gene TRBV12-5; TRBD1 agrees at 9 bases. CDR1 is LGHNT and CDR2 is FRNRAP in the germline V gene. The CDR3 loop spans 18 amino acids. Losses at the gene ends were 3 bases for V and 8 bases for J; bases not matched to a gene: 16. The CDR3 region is CASGLTGQGHGLLEKLFF. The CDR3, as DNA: TGTGCTAGTGGTTTAACAGGACAGGGGCACGGTCTTTTAGAAAAACTGTTTTTT.

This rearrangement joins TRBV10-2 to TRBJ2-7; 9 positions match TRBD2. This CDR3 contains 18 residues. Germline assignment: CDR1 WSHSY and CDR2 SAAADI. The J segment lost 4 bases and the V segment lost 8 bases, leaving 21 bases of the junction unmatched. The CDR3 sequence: CASLGRETSGSRNYEQYF. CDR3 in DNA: TGCGCCAGCCTTGGTAGAGAGACTAGCGGATCAAGAAATTACGAGCAGTACTTC.

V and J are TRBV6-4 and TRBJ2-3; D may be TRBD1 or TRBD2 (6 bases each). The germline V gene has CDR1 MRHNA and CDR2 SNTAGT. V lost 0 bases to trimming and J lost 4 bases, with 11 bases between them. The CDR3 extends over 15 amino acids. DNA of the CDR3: TGTGCCAGCAGTGACTCGGGGGGCGGATCAGATACGCAGTATTTT. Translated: CASSDSGGGSDTQYF.

CDR3 loop: CASSLGSAVYGYTF. CDR3 nucleotide sequence: TGTGCCAGCAGCTTGGGGTCGGCCGTCTATGGCTACACCTTC. The J gene is TRBJ1-2, the V gene TRBV5-4; D is uncertain. The CDR3 is made up of 14 amino acids. The germline gives CDR1 SGHNT, CDR2 YYREEE (reference sequence). The ends were cut back, 0 bases at V and 4 bases at J, with 10 bases in the middle.

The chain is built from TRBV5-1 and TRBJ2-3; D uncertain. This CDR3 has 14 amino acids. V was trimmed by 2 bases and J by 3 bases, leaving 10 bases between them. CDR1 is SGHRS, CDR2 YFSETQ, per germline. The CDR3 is CASSFPAPTDTQYF. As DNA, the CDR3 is TGCGCCAGCAGCTTTCCAGCGCCAACAGATACGCAGTATTTT.

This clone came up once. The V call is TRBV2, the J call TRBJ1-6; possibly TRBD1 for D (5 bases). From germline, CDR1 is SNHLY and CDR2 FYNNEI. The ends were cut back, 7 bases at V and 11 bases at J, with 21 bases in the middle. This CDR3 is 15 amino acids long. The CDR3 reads CASTVSGGQGAPLHF. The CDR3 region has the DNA TGTGCCAGCACCGTCTCTGGGGGTCAAGGGGCACCCCTCCACTTT.

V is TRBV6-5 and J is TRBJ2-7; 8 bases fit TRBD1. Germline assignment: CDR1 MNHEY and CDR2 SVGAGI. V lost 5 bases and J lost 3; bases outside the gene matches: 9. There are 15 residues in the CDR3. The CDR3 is CASSGRDRPIYEQYF. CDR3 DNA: TGTGCCAGCAGTGGCCGGGACAGGCCGATCTACGAGCAGTACTTC.

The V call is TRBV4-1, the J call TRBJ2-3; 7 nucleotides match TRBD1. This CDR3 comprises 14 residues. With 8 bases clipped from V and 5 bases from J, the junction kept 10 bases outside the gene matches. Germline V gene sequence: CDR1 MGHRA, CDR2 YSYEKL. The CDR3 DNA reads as TGCGCCAGCTCCCAGGGGGTGATGGGAGATACGCAGTATTTT. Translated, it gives CASSQGVMGDTQYF.

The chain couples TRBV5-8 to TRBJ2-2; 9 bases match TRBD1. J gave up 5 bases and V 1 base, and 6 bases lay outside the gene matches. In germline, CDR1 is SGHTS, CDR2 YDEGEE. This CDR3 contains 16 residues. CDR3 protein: CASSLPGTGRTGELFF. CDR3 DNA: TGTGCCAGCAGCTTGCCCGGGACAGGGCGGACCGGGGAGCTGTTTTTT.

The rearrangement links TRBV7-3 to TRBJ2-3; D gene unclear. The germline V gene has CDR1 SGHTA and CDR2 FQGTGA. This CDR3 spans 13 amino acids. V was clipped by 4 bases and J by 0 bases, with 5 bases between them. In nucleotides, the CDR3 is TGTGCCAGCAGCTCGGACAGCACAGATACGCAGTATTTT. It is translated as CASSSDSTDTQYF.

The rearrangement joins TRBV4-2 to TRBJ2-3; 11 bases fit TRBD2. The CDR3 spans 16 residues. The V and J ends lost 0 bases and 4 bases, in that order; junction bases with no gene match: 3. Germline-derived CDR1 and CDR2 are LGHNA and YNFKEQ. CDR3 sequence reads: CASSQDPTSGADTQYF. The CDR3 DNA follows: TGTGCCAGCAGCCAAGATCCGACTAGCGGGGCAGATACGCAGTATTTT.

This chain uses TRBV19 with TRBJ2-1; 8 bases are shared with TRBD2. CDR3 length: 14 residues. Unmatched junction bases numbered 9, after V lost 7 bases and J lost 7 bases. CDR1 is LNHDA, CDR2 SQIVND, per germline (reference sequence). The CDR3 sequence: CASTPGGGANEQFF. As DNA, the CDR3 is TGTGCCAGTACACCGGGAGGGGGGGCGAATGAGCAGTTCTTC.

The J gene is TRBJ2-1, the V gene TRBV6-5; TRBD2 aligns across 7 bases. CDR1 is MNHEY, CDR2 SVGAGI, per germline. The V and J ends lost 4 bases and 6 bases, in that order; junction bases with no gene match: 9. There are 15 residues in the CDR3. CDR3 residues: CASSFMGSGGNEQFF. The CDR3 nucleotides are TGTGCCAGCAGTTTCATGGGGTCGGGGGGCAATGAGCAGTTCTTC.

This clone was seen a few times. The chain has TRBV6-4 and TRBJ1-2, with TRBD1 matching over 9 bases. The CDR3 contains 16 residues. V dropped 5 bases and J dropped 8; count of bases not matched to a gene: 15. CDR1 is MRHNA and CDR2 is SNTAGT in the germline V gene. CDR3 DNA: TGTGCCAGCAGTTACGGTATCCGGGACAGGGACGGCGGCTACACCTTC. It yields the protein CASSYGIRDRDGGYTF.

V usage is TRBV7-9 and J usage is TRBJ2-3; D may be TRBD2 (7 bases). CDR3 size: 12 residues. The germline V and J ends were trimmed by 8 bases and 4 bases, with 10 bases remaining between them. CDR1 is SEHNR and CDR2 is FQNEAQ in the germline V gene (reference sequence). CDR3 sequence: CASQGRADTQYF. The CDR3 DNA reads TGTGCCAGCCAGGGGAGGGCAGATACGCAGTATTTT.

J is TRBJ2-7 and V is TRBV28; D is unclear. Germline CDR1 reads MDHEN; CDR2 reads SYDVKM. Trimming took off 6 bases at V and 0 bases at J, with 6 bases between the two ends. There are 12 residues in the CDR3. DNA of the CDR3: TGTGCCAGCAGCCCAGGCTCCTACGAGCAGTACTTC. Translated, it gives CASSPGSYEQYF. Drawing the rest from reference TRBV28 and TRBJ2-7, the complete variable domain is DVKVTQSSRYLVKRTGEKVFLECVQDMDHENMFWYRQDPGLGLRLIYFSYDVKMKEKGDIPEGYSVSREKKERFSLILESASTNQTSMYLCASSPGSYEQYFGPGTRLTVT.

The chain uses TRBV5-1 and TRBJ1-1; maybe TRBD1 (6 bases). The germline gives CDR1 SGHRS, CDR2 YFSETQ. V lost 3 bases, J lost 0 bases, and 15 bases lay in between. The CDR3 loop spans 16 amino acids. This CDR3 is CASSSGDRKVNTEAFF. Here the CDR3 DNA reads TGCGCCAGCAGCTCCGGCGACAGGAAAGTGAACACTGAAGCTTTCTTT.

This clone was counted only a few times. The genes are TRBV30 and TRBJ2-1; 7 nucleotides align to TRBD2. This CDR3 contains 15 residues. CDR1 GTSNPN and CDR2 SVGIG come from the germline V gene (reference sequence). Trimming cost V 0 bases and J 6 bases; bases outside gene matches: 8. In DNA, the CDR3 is TGTGCCTGGAGTGTCGTTGGGCGGGAGATCAATGAGCAGTTCTTC. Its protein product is CAWSVVGREINEQFF.

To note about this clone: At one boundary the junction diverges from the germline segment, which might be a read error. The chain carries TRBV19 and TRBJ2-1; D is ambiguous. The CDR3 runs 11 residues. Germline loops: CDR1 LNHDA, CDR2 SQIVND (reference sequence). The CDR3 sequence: CASSSWVEQLF. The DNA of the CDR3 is TGTGCCAGTAGTTCATGGGTTGAGCAGCTCTTC.

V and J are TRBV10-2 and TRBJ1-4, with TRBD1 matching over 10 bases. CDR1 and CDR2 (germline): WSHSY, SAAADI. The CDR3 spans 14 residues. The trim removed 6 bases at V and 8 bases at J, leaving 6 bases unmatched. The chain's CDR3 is CASRAPGQGEKLFF. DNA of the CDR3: TGCGCCAGCAGGGCACCGGGACAGGGGGAAAAACTGTTTTTT.

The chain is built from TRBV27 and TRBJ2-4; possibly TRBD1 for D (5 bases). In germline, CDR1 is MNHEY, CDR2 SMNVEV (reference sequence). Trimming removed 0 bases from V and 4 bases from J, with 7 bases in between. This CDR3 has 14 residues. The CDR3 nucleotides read TGTGCCAGCAGTTTATCAGGGGCGAAAAACATTCAGTACTTC. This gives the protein CASSLSGAKNIQYF.

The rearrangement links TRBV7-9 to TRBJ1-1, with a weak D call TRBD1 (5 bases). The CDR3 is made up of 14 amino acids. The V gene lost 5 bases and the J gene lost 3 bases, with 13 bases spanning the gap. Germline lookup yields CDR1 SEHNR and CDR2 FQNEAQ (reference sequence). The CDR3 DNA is TGTGCCAGCAGCCGCCCCGGGGCGGACACTGAAGCTTTCTTT. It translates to CASSRPGADTEAFF.

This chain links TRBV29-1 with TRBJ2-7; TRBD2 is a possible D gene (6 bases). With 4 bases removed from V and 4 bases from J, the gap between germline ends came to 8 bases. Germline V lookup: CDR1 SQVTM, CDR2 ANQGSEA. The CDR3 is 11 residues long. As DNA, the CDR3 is TGCAGCGTTGGGAGGGATTACGAGCAGTACTTC. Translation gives CSVGRDYEQYF.

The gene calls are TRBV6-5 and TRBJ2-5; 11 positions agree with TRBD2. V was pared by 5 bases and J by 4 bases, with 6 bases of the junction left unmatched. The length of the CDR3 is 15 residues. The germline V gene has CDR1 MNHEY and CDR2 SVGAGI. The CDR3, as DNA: TGTGCCAGCAGTAAACTAGCGGGAGAGGGAGAGACCCAGTACTTC. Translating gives CASSKLAGEGETQYF.

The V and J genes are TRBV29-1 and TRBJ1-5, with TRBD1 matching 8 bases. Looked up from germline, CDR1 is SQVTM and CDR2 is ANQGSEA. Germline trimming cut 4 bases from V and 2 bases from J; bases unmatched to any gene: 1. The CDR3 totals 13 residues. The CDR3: CSVVTGGNQPQHF. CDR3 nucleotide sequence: TGCAGCGTTGTGACAGGGGGCAATCAGCCCCAGCATTTT.